This T cell receptor beta chain is from a study of response to subunit inactivated influenza vaccine. TCRdb analysed the RT-PCR reads with MiXCR anew, one entry per CDR3 protein. The top ten clones hold 6% to 7% of a sample with around 760,000 distinct CDR3 sequences, more than 11% of them seen once. General study findings and limits: Authors suggested seasonal influenza vaccinations each recruit few new T cells.

CDR1 and CDR2 from the germline V gene are SGHKS and YYEKEE (reference sequence). The CDR3 is made up of 17 amino acids. V was pared by 0 bases and J by 4 bases, with 16 bases between. With respect to this clonotype: Its target is unknown.

The chain is built from TRBV5-5 and TRBJ2-2; D is uncertain. This receptor was obtained from a man aged 45 to 65 who received an inactivated influenza vaccine. The starting material was PBMCs from blood, obtained 14 to 15 days before vaccination. CDR3 DNA: TGTGCCAGCAGCTTGGCCCCCGGCCCCACTACCACCGGGGAGCTGTTTTTT. Translation: CASSLAPGPTTTGELFF.